This T cell receptor (beta chain) was sequenced during a study of blood T cell repertoires in COVID-19. Overall study: Whether acute or convalescent, the COVID-19 samples came from the United States, Italy and Spain. Sources were T cells, B-cell-depleted T cells, or PBMCs; the material itself was cDNA or gDNA.

Per the authors' pipeline: Amplification of reference gene primers was used by the study to estimate nucleated cell counts. The data were produced by immunoSEQ multiplex PCR, yet TCRdb's version contains in-frame clones alone and is incomplete. That table gives V, J and clone size, and the DNA gave D and trimming. The table includes 90,000 to 100,000 clones, just under 85% detected once. V lost 6 bases to trimming and J lost 6 bases, with 14 bases between them. The germline V gene encodes CDR1 MNHEY and CDR2 SVGAGI. The CDR3 is 14 residues long. The sample comprised peripheral blood. The receptor's source is a man aged 65 to 85 with acute or convalescent COVID-19. The rearrangement uses TRBV6-5 and TRBJ1-4; unclear D gene. CDR3 nucleotides: TGTGCCAGCAGCAGCGCGGGAGTCGATGAAAAACTGTTTTTT. Translated: CASSSAGVDEKLFF.